A selection of T cell receptor beta chains follows, all from one sample in a study of neurological immune-mediated disorders. TCRdb used MiXCR to reprocess the 5' RACE reads, holding one entry per CDR3 protein. In the table there are 30,000 or so distinct CDR3 sequences, about an eighth of which are singletons. Sequencing was performed on CD4+ T cells from blood. These receptors were collected from a female donor with HTLV-1-associated myelopathy (HAM/TSP). Both conserved end residues are part of each CDR3. A D gene is named only where the DNA matches it firmly. The size entry is marked missing in some rows and otherwise reads once, few, many or a size class.

V gene	D gene	clone size	J gene	CDR3 protein	CDR3 DNA
TRBV10-3	.	many	TRBJ2-3	CASTVADFTDTQYF	TGTGCTTCCACGGTTGCGGACTTCACAGATACGCAGTATTTT
TRBV5-1	TRBD1	many	TRBJ2-2	CASSATGGRRTGELFF	TGCGCCAGCAGCGCCACAGGGGGCAGGCGCACCGGGGAGCTGTTTTTT
TRBV5-5	.	many	TRBJ2-7	CASNYRGGGHEQYF	TGTGCCAGCAACTACAGGGGAGGGGGGCACGAGCAGTACTTC
TRBV15	TRBD2	many	TRBJ2-7	CATSRELAGAYEQYF	TGTGCCACCAGCAGAGAGTTAGCGGGAGCCTACGAGCAGTACTTC
TRBV6-6	TRBD2	many	TRBJ2-3	CASSSSLSGTDTQYF	TGTGCCAGCAGTAGCTCCCTTAGCGGGACAGATACGCAGTATTTT
TRBV19	.	many	TRBJ1-6	CASSNTPLRSNSPLHF	TGTGCCAGTAGTAATACACCCCTCAGGTCCAATTCACCCCTCCACTTT
TRBV7-2	TRBD1	many	TRBJ1-1	CASYLGGTANTEAFF	TGTGCCAGCTATTTAGGGGGGACAGCAAACACTGAAGCTTTCTTT
TRBV20-1	TRBD2	many	TRBJ2-3	CSAPGPSGGIDTQYF	TGCAGCGCCCCAGGGCCTAGCGGGGGGATAGATACGCAGTATTTT
TRBV7-6	.	.	TRBJ2-1	CANSFGDLEQFF	TGTGCCAACAGCTTCGGGGATCTGGAGCAGTTCTTC
TRBV6-5	TRBD1	many	TRBJ2-1	CASSYQGQGSNEQFF	TGTGCCAGCAGTTACCAGGGACAGGGGAGTAATGAGCAGTTCTTC
TRBV7-3	.	many	TRBJ2-3	CASSPKAEDTQYF	TGTGCCAGCAGCCCCAAGGCTGAGGATACGCAGTATTTT
TRBV20-1	TRBD2	many	TRBJ2-7	CSARAGAWEGPVYEQYF	TGCAGTGCTAGAGCGGGTGCGTGGGAGGGCCCGGTCTACGAGCAGTACTTC
TRBV7-2	TRBD2	many	TRBJ2-1	CASVEGGGIYNEQFF	TGTGCCAGCGTTGAGGGCGGGGGGATATACAATGAGCAGTTCTTC
TRBV3-1	TRBD2	many	TRBJ2-1	CASSQDVRGGYNEQFF	TGTGCCAGCAGCCAAGATGTGCGGGGGGGATACAATGAGCAGTTCTTC
TRBV5-1	TRBD1	many	TRBJ1-4	CASSEGTGEKLFF	TGCGCCAGCAGCGAAGGGACAGGGGAAAAACTGTTTTTT
TRBV4-2	.	many	TRBJ2-2	CASSQVWRQDSSGELFF	TGTGCCAGCAGCCAAGTGTGGCGACAGGATTCTTCCGGGGAGCTGTTTTTT
TRBV20-1	TRBD1	many	TRBJ1-2	CSASPTGGLGYTF	TGCAGTGCTAGCCCGACAGGGGGCCTTGGCTACACCTTC
TRBV7-6	.	many	TRBJ2-3	CASSLASRGAWADTQYF	TGTGCCAGCAGCTTAGCGTCCCGGGGGGCCTGGGCAGATACGCAGTATTTT
TRBV7-8	.	many	TRBJ2-6	CASSPRPTVSGANVLTF	TGTGCCAGCAGCCCCAGGCCCACCGTCTCTGGGGCCAACGTCCTGACTTTC
TRBV15	.	many	TRBJ1-1	CATSTGIPMNTEAFF	TGTGCCACCAGCACAGGGATCCCCATGAACACTGAAGCTTTCTTT
TRBV24-1	.	.	TRBJ2-6	CATSDPVVSGSGANVLTF	TGTGCCACCAGTGACCCCGTAGTATCTGGCTCTGGGGCCAACGTACTGACTTTC
TRBV7-2	.	many	TRBJ2-7	CASSLLAWHEQYF	TGTGCCAGCAGCCTATTAGCTTGGCACGAGCAGTACTTC
TRBV6-5	.	.	TRBJ1-2	CASSYQAGGYTF	TGTGCCAGCAGTTATCAGGCCGGGGGCTACACCTTC
TRBV12-3/TRBV12-4	.	many	TRBJ2-7	CASSLRQGRQYF	TGTGCCAGCAGTTTAAGGCAGGGGCGGCAGTACTTC
TRBV29-1	.	many	TRBJ1-4	CSGRTGMEKLFF	TGCAGCGGCCGGACGGGAATGGAAAAACTGTTTTTT
TRBV12-3/TRBV12-4	.	many	TRBJ2-5	CASSFGDRKVGETQYF	TGTGCCAGCAGTTTTGGCGACAGGAAGGTGGGAGAGACCCAGTACTTC
TRBV18	.	many	TRBJ2-7	CASSLAMNHYEQYF	TGTGCCAGCTCACTAGCGATGAATCACTACGAGCAGTACTTC
TRBV20-1	TRBD1	many	TRBJ1-5	CSARATGHNQPQHF	TGCAGTGCTAGGGCGACAGGGCACAATCAGCCCCAGCATTTT
TRBV5-1	.	many	TRBJ1-2	CASSLDGHGYTF	TGCGCCAGCAGCTTGGACGGGCATGGCTACACCTTC
TRBV4-1	TRBD1	many	TRBJ2-2	CASSQTRTGVTGELFF	TGCGCCAGCAGCCAAACTAGGACAGGTGTCACCGGGGAGCTGTTTTTT
TRBV15	.	many	TRBJ1-6	CATSRDARRGGNSPLHF	TGTGCCACCAGCAGAGATGCCCGGCGGGGGGGAAATTCACCCCTCCACTTT
TRBV5-1	TRBD2	many	TRBJ2-7	CASSPLARESIYEQYF	TGCGCCAGCAGCCCCTTGGCGCGGGAGAGTATATACGAGCAGTACTTC
TRBV6-5	TRBD1	many	TRBJ2-4	CASIDRAAFSKNIQYF	TGTGCCAGCATTGACAGGGCTGCCTTCTCCAAAAACATTCAGTACTTC
TRBV3-1	TRBD1	many	TRBJ2-7	CASSPDRSPLSSYEQYF	TGTGCCAGCAGCCCGGACAGGTCCCCTCTCAGCTCCTACGAGCAGTACTTC
TRBV7-9	.	many	TRBJ1-2	CASSPAGVEYGYTF	TGTGCCAGCAGCCCTGCAGGGGTAGAGTATGGCTACACCTTC
TRBV20-1	.	medium-sized	TRBJ2-3	CSAQGRLGFTDTQYF	TGCAGTGCTCAAGGGCGGCTGGGCTTCACAGATACGCAGTATTTT
TRBV27	.	many	TRBJ1-2	CASRKGVGDYGYTF	TGTGCCAGCAGAAAAGGTGTGGGGGACTATGGCTACACCTTC
TRBV6-2/TRBV6-3	.	many	TRBJ2-7	CASSYLQETYEQYF	TGTGCCAGCAGTTACCTACAGGAAACCTACGAGCAGTACTTC
TRBV20-1	TRBD1	many	TRBJ2-5	CSARQGMETQYF	TGCAGTGCAAGACAGGGGATGGAGACCCAGTACTTC
TRBV6-5	.	many	TRBJ1-1	CASKDWRKTTEAFF	TGTGCCAGCAAAGATTGGAGGAAAACGACTGAAGCTTTCTTT
TRBV12-3/TRBV12-4	.	medium-sized	TRBJ2-2	CASSFYGRESGELFF	TGTGCCAGCAGTTTTTACGGCAGGGAGTCCGGGGAGCTGTTTTTT
TRBV5-1	.	medium-sized	TRBJ2-5	CASSRRGAQETQYF	TGCGCCAGCAGCCGCCGGGGGGCCCAAGAGACCCAGTACTTC
TRBV6-1	.	few	TRBJ2-1	CASTPLLVSEQFF	TGTGCCAGCACCCCTCTCCTAGTGAGTGAGCAGTTCTTC
TRBV29-1	.	many	TRBJ2-7	CSIRSPYEQYF	TGCAGCATCCGATCCCCTTACGAGCAGTACTTC
TRBV24-1	.	many	TRBJ2-3	CATSGGLSTDTQYF	TGTGCCACCAGCGGGGGGCTAAGCACAGATACGCAGTATTTT
TRBV5-5	.	many	TRBJ2-5	CASSLGPPKGQETQYF	TGTGCCAGCAGCTTGGGGCCGCCGAAAGGGCAAGAGACCCAGTACTTC
TRBV5-1	.	many	TRBJ2-7	CASSLKPGTPYEQYF	TGCGCCAGCAGCCTTAAACCCGGGACCCCCTACGAGCAGTACTTC